This TCR beta chain was profiled in a study of cytomegalovirus exposure and HLA in healthy donors. Study-level points and caveats: When the data were analyzed later, several of the most significant clusters appeared to be linked to common viral pathogens. Using a false discovery rate of 0.05, a later analysis showed that some 16,000 TCR beta sequences were associated with HLA alleles.

Concerning this clone itself: Its antigen is not identified.

CDR3 length equals 11 residues. Trimming removed 6 bases at V and 2 bases at J, with 4 bases between. CDR1 is SGHTS and CDR2 is YDEGEE in the germline V gene. Both 60 Vbeta primers and 13 Jbeta primers went into the PCR. Some clones are missing from TCRdb's copy, which holds only in-frame ones; the method was immunoSEQ multiplex PCR. Of 150,000 or so clones listed, 70% to 80% were seen once; the top ten hold about 13%. The chain joins TRBV5-8 to TRBJ2-3; D unresolved. The TCR comes from a man aged 40-49 years in good health and CMV-seropositive. Specimen: PBMCs. CDR3 amino acids: CASTNTDTQYF. CDR3 nucleotides: TGTGCCAGCACTAACACAGATACGCAGTATTTT. Variable domain in full (rest from reference TRBV5-8 and TRBJ2-3): EAGVTQSPTHLIKTRGQQATLRCSPISGHTSVYWYQQALGLGLQFLLWYDEGEERNRGNFPPRFSGRQFPNYSSELNVNALELEDSALYLCASTNTDTQYFGPGTRLTVL.